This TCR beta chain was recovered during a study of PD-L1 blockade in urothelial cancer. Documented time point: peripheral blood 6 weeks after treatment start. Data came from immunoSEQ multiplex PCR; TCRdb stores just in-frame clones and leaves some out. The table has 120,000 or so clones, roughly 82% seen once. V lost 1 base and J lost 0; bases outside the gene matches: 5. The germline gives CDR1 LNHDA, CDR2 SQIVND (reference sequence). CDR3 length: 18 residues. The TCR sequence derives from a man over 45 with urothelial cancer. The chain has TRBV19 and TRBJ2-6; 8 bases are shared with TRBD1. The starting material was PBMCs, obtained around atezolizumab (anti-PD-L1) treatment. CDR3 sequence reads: CASSIASGGSSGANVLTF. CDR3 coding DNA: TGTGCCAGTAGTATAGCCTCAGGGGGCAGCTCTGGGGCCAACGTCCTGACTTTC.